Presented here are 20 T cell receptor beta chains from one specimen sequenced in a study of T-cell reconstitution after alpha-beta-depleted transplantation in children. A library of TCRbeta sequences, prepared with unique molecular identifiers, was generated. From the PCR reads, TCRdb called clonotypes with MiXCR, one entry per CDR3 protein. The data show about 500,000 distinct CDR3 sequences, roughly 33% seen once. The material was PBMCs from the stem cell graft donor, obtained from the stem cell graft. The receptor set was obtained from a human donor who donated a stem cell graft to a child with aplastic anemia.

This chain links TRBV10-3 with TRBJ2-3; 7 bases are a match to TRBD1. This CDR3 contains 15 residues. CDR1 and CDR2 (germline): ENHRY, SYGVKD. J lost 0 bases, V lost 4 bases, and 4 bases had no gene match. The CDR3 spells CAISGRDSSTDTQYF. In DNA, the CDR3 is TGTGCCATCAGTGGCAGGGACAGCAGCACAGATACGCAGTATTTT.

The chain carries TRBV5-1 and TRBJ1-4; D possibly corresponds to TRBD1 (5 bases). Trimming pared 1 base from V and 7 bases from J, leaving 14 bases between. The CDR3 length is 15 residues. Germline loops: CDR1 SGHRS, CDR2 YFSETQ. This CDR3 is CASSLSQGNGEKLFF. The CDR3 coding sequence is TGCGCCAGCAGCTTGAGCCAGGGCAATGGTGAAAAACTGTTTTTT.

This rearrangement joins TRBV28 to TRBJ2-7; no definite D call. This CDR3 comprises 17 residues. The V gene lost 6 bases and the J gene lost 2 bases, with 23 bases spanning the gap. CDR1 and CDR2 from the germline V gene are MDHEN and SYDVKM. The CDR3 DNA follows: TGTGCCAGCAGAAGGAACATGCTTGGGCCCTTAACCTACGAGCAGTACTTC. Its translation is CASRRNMLGPLTYEQYF.

The chain recombines TRBV20-1 with TRBJ1-4; the D gene is possibly TRBD1 (5 bases). V lost 5 bases, J lost 7 bases, and 20 bases lay in between. This CDR3 has 15 amino acids. Per germline, CDR1 DFQATT and CDR2 SNEGSKA (reference sequence). CDR3 sequence (DNA): TGCAGTGCTCCACGGACAAACCGGGAGGCTGAAAAACTGTTTTTT. It yields the protein CSAPRTNREAEKLFF.

The rearrangement joins TRBV12-3 or TRBV12-4 to TRBJ1-2; D call uncertain. The V and J ends lost 5 bases and 4 bases respectively, with 8 bases between them. The CDR3 has 12 amino acids. CDR3 DNA: TGTGCCAGCAGTCCCGTTGGCTATGGCTACACCTTC. This sequence encodes CASSPVGYGYTF.

This clonotype appeared a few times. This chain connects TRBV27 to TRBJ1-2; D gene ambiguous. The CDR3 covers 14 residues. Germline CDR1 MNHEY, CDR2 SMNVEV (reference sequence). Trimming took off 6 bases at V and 5 bases at J, with 16 bases between the two ends. The DNA for the CDR3 is TGTGCCAGCAGCCCTGACGGAGCAAGATATGGCTACACCTTC. Residues: CASSPDGARYGYTF.

Only a few counts were recorded for this clonotype. The rearrangement uses TRBV12-3 or TRBV12-4 and TRBJ2-1; tentative D call: TRBD2 (5 bases). The V end lost 3 bases, the J end lost 9 bases, and 9 bases lay between the germline ends. The CDR3 extends over 12 amino acids. CDR3 nucleotide sequence: TGTGCCAGCAGTTTTGCAGAGGGTGAGCAGTTCTTC. Residues: CASSFAEGEQFF.

The V call is TRBV12-3 or TRBV12-4, the J call TRBJ1-5; D possibly corresponds to TRBD1 (5 bases). The CDR3 extends over 15 amino acids. Trimming took 3 bases from V and 1 from J, leaving 10 bases between them. CDR3 sequence (DNA): TGTGCCAGCAGTTTTCGCGGGGGGAGCAATCAGCCCCAGCATTTT. Translation gives CASSFRGGSNQPQHF.

This clonotype was seen more than once but under ten times. The J gene is TRBJ1-1, the V gene TRBV5-5; TRBD1 is a possible D gene (5 bases). The CDR3 runs to 16 residues. V lost 5 bases and J 5 bases, leaving 22 bases between the germline ends. CDR1 and CDR2 (germline): SGHKS, YYEKEE (reference sequence). The CDR3 region is CASSPQAPGMVTEAFF. The CDR3 DNA reads TGTGCCAGCAGTCCACAGGCCCCCGGGATGGTTACTGAAGCTTTCTTT.

This chain connects TRBV11-3 to TRBJ1-1, with unresolved D. The V gene's germline CDR1 is SGHNT and CDR2 YENEEA. V lost 5 bases to trimming and J lost 1 base, with 14 bases between them. The CDR3 runs to 15 residues. DNA of the CDR3: TGTGCCAGCAGCATCTTCGACGGACGGAACACTGAAGCTTTCTTT. This gives the protein CASSIFDGRNTEAFF. Full variable domain (outside the CDR3, taken from reference TRBV11-3 and TRBJ1-1): EAGVVQSPRYKIIEKKQPVAFWCNPISGHNTLYWYLQNLGQGPELLIRYENEEAVDDSQLPKDRFSAERLKGVDSTLKIQPAELGDSAVYLCASSIFDGRNTEAFFGQGTRLTVV.

The CDR3 coding sequence is TGTGCCAGCAGTTACCGGGACTACCTTTTATCTCAGCAGTACTTC. Protein product: CASSYRDYLLSQQYF. The chain couples TRBV12-3 or TRBV12-4 to TRBJ2-7; TRBD2 matches at 7 bases. Trimming cost V 4 bases and J 8 bases; bases outside gene matches: 14. The CDR3 loop spans 15 amino acids.

This clonotype was seen more than once but under ten times. This sequence joins TRBV12-3 or TRBV12-4 and TRBJ2-3; TRBD1 is a possible D gene (6 bases). The CDR3 loop spans 15 amino acids. V was shortened by 4 bases and J by 6 bases, with 17 bases between the two germline ends. CDR3 nucleotides: TGTGCCAGCAGTTCCACCGGACAGTCCGGGGATACGCAGTATTTT. Protein sequence: CASSSTGQSGDTQYF.

This sequence joins TRBV6-2 or TRBV6-3 and TRBJ1-4; 7 nucleotides agree with TRBD1. From germline, CDR1 is MNHEY and CDR2 SVGEGT. This CDR3 comprises 14 residues. The V gene end was trimmed by 6 bases and the J gene end by 5 bases; junction bases not matched to a gene: 6. CDR3 bases: TGTGCCAGCAGAGGCGGACAGGTCAATGAAAAACTGTTTTTT. This sequence encodes CASRGGQVNEKLFF.

The chain employs TRBV5-1 and TRBJ1-4; 8 positions match TRBD1. There are 17 residues in the CDR3. Germline trimming cut 3 bases from V and 8 bases from J; bases unmatched to any gene: 15. CDR1 and CDR2 (germline): SGHRS, YFSETQ. The CDR3 DNA sequence: TGCGCCAGCAGCTGGGATACTTCCGGGACAGGTGGCGAAAAACTGTTTTTT. This sequence encodes CASSWDTSGTGGEKLFF.

A remark on this clonotype: An end of the junction differs from the germline gene, which may be a read error. This chain uses TRBV12-3 or TRBV12-4 with TRBJ1-2; no reliable D call. This CDR3 contains 12 residues. Here the CDR3 DNA reads TGTGCCAGCAGTTACACTAACTATGGGTACACCTTC. Amino acids: CASSYTNYGYTF.

The rearrangement links TRBV6-5 to TRBJ2-1, with D unresolved. The CDR3 extends over 14 amino acids. Trimming shortened V by 2 bases and J by 1 base, and 6 bases separated the two germline ends. CDR1 is MNHEY and CDR2 is SVGAGI in the germline V gene. The CDR3 sequence: CASSYRASYNEQFF. CDR3 DNA: TGTGCCAGCAGTTACAGGGCATCCTACAATGAGCAGTTCTTC.

The chain recombines TRBV29-1 with TRBJ1-1; the D is unclear. Germline V gene lookup returns CDR1 SQVTM and CDR2 ANQGSEA. V dropped 0 bases and J dropped 5 bases, with 7 bases sitting between them. CDR3 size: 12 residues. The CDR3: CSVEDRRTEAFF. The CDR3 region has the DNA TGCAGCGTTGAAGATCGTCGGACTGAAGCTTTCTTT.

This sequence joins TRBV7-2 and TRBJ1-1; D remains ambiguous. Per germline, CDR1 SGHTA and CDR2 FQGNSA. The CDR3 is 13 amino acids. Between the trimmed V and J ends, which lost 3 bases and 3 bases, there was a span of 8 bases. The DNA of the CDR3 is TGTGCCAGCAGCTTTCCCCCTTACACTGAAGCTTTCTTT. The encoded protein is CASSFPPYTEAFF.

The rearrangement links TRBV9 to TRBJ2-7, with TRBD1 identical over 10 bases. J was trimmed by 4 bases and V by 3 bases; bases with no gene match: 7. The germline V gene encodes CDR1 SGDLS and CDR2 YYNGEE. CDR3 length: 15 amino acids. CDR3 amino acids: CASSGTGTGDYEQYF. The CDR3 nucleotides read TGTGCCAGCAGCGGTACCGGGACAGGGGATTACGAGCAGTACTTC.

This chain uses TRBV6-5 with TRBJ2-7; D possibly matches TRBD1 or TRBD2 (5 bases each). Germline values: CDR1 MNHEY, CDR2 SVGAGI. V shed 0 bases and J shed 4 bases, with 10 bases lying between them. The CDR3 length is 14 residues. The CDR3 reads CASSYSRREYEQYF. CDR3 in DNA: TGTGCCAGCAGTTACTCGCGCAGGGAGTACGAGCAGTACTTC.